This T cell receptor (beta chain) was found in a study of control samples from healthy donors and cancer patients. The table came from immunoSEQ multiplex PCR; TCRdb's copy has only in-frame clones and leaves some out. The table has 100,000 to 150,000 clones, about nine tenths seen once. The CDR3 consists of 17 residues. CDR1 LNHNV and CDR2 YYDKDF come from the germline V gene (reference sequence). Trimming removed 3 bases from V and 0 bases from J; junction bases left unmatched: 7. The gene calls are TRBV15 and TRBJ1-4; 7 bases agree with TRBD1. Sequencing was performed on blood. The receptor was isolated from a woman between 18 and 30 years old in good health. CDR3 protein: CATSSERGTATNEKLFF. CDR3 coding DNA: TGTGCCACCAGCAGCGAGAGAGGGACAGCAACTAATGAAAAACTGTTTTTT.